A single sample is the source of the 8 T cell receptor beta chains below, sequenced in a study of blood T cell repertoires in COVID-19. The method was immunoSEQ multiplex PCR; TCRdb's version includes in-frame clones alone and lacks a portion of them. The repertoire includes more than 200,000 clones, 80% of them detected once, and about 4.3% sits in the top ten. Sequenced input: PBMCs or T cells enriched from blood (not recorded which). These TCRs come from a young man with acute COVID-19.

This clone has a single count. The V gene is TRBV29-1, the J gene TRBJ2-3, with a weak D call TRBD2 (5 bases). V dropped 4 bases and J dropped 4 bases, with 15 bases sitting between them. The germline V gene encodes CDR1 SQVTM and CDR2 ANQGSEA. The CDR3 runs to 14 residues. In DNA form, the CDR3 reads TGCAGCGTTGGCCTTCGAGGGTCAGCAGATACGCAGTATTTT. Protein sequence: CSVGLRGSADTQYF.

The rearrangement links TRBV6-5 to TRBJ1-6; 7 bases map to TRBD1. V was clipped by 5 bases and J by 6 bases; unmatched bases: 4. This CDR3 contains 14 residues. Looked up from germline, CDR1 is MNHEY and CDR2 is SVGAGI. Written as DNA, the CDR3 is TGTGCCAGCAGTCAGGGGGGCCCTAATTCACCCCTCCACTTT. Its protein is CASSQGGPNSPLHF.

The rearrangement links TRBV21-1 to TRBJ2-4; the table's D call TRBD1 went unverified against the DNA. TRBV21-1 is a recognized pseudogene. This CDR3 is built from 14 residues. The CDR3 is CASSMGQAENIQYF. In DNA form, the CDR3 reads TGTGCCAGCAGCATGGGGCAGGCCGAAAACATTCAGTACTTC.

This rearrangement joins TRBV18 to TRBJ2-1, with D unresolved. V lost 3 bases and J 8 bases, leaving 5 bases between the germline ends. The germline gives CDR1 KGHSH, CDR2 LQKENI. This CDR3 contains 11 residues. CDR3 sequence reads: CASSPEDEQFF. The CDR3, as DNA: TGTGCCAGCTCACCCGAGGATGAGCAGTTCTTC. Combining the CDR3 with reference TRBV18 and TRBJ2-1 gives the whole variable domain NAGVMQNPRHLVRRRGQEARLRCSPMKGHSHVYWYRQLPEEGLKFMVYLQKENIIDESGMPKERFSAEFPKEGPSILRIQQVVRGDSAAYFCASSPEDEQFFGPGTRLTVL.

The chain carries TRBV19 and TRBJ1-1; D may be TRBD1 (6 bases). Between the trimmed V and J ends, which lost 10 bases and 0 bases, there was a span of 18 bases. Germline V gene sequence: CDR1 LNHDA, CDR2 SQIVND (reference sequence). This CDR3 is built from 15 residues. Here the CDR3 DNA reads TGTGCCACCACCGGATGGGGGGGGCTGAACACTGAAGCTTTCTTT. This gives the protein CATTGWGGLNTEAFF.

This chain uses TRBV28 with TRBJ2-7, with D perhaps TRBD1 (6 bases). Trimming took off 6 bases at V and 9 bases at J, with 18 bases between the two ends. Germline CDR1 is MDHEN and CDR2 is SYDVKM. The CDR3 is 13 residues long. The CDR3 DNA reads TGTGCCAGCAGCTCCTCGACAGGCCTATGGCAGTACTTC. It yields the protein CASSSSTGLWQYF.

The CDR3 protein is CASSIIGVKTEAFF. The CDR3 DNA sequence: TGTGCCAGTAGTATAATAGGGGTAAAAACTGAAGCTTTCTTT. The chain is built from TRBV19 and TRBJ1-1; TRBD1 might be the D (5 bases). The CDR3 has 14 residues. The germline V and J ends were trimmed by 2 bases and 5 bases, with 12 bases remaining between them. Germline CDR1 and CDR2: LNHDA and SQIVND (reference sequence). Complete variable domain (other parts from reference TRBV19 and TRBJ1-1): DGGITQSPKYLFRKEGQNVTLSCEQNLNHDAMYWYRQDPGQGLRLIYYSQIVNDFQKGDIAEGYSVSREKKESFPLTVTSAQKNPTAFYLCASSIIGVKTEAFFGQGTRLTVV.

The rearrangement joins TRBV12-3 or TRBV12-4 to TRBJ1-3; tentatively, D is TRBD1 (6 bases). The V and J ends lost 3 bases and 6 bases respectively, with 9 bases between them. The CDR3 has 13 amino acids. The CDR3 DNA reads as TGTGCCAGCAGTTTCCAGGGGCAAAACACCATATATTTT. The encoded protein is CASSFQGQNTIYF.